This T cell receptor beta chain was observed in a study of Graves' ophthalmopathy and Graves' hyperthyroidism. CDR3 length: 16 residues. Looked up from germline, CDR1 is LNHDA and CDR2 is SQIVND (reference sequence). The germline V and J ends were trimmed by 3 bases and 4 bases, with 18 bases remaining between them. RNA transcripts were the source from which TCR beta CDR3 regions were amplified. RT-PCR with HTBI primers came first, then second-round multiplex PCR. Using its own MiXCR run on the multiplex PCR reads, TCRdb lists one record per CDR3 protein. Here the sample spans approximately 150,000 distinct CDR3 sequences, 35% to 45% being singletons. This clonotype was counted ten times or more.

The genes are TRBV19 and TRBJ1-1; D is undetermined. This clonotype was obtained from a young man with Graves' ophthalmopathy. Sequenced material: peripheral blood. The CDR3 sequence is CASSIFGERTITEAFF. CDR3 in DNA: TGTGCCAGTAGTATCTTTGGGGAGCGGACGATCACTGAAGCTTTCTTT.